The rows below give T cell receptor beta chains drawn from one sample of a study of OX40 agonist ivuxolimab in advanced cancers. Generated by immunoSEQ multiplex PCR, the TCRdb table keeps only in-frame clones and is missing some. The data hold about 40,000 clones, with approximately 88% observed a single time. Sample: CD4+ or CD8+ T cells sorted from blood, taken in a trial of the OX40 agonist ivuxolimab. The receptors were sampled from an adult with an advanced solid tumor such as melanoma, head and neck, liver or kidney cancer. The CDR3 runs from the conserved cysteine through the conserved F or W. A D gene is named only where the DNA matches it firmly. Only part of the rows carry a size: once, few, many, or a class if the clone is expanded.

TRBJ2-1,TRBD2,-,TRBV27,TGTGCCAGCAGTTTAGCGACTAGCGGCGGCTACAATGAGCAGTTCTTC,CASSLATSGGYNEQFF
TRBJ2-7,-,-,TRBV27,TGTGCCAGCAGTGAGCTTATCAGCTCCTACGAGCAGTACTTC,CASSELISSYEQYF
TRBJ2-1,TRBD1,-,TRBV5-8,TGTGCCAGCAGCTTCCTTAACAGGGGTGTGACCTACAATGAGCAGTTCTTC,CASSFLNRGVTYNEQFF
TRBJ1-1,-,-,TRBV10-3,TGTGCCATCAGTGAAAACAGGGTGCTCCCTGAAGCTTTCTTT,CAISENRVLPEAFF
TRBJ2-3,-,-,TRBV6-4,TGTGCCAGCAGTGACCTGGGCAGCACAGATACGCAGTATTTT,CASSDLGSTDTQYF
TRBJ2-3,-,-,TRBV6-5,TGTGCCAGCGGGCGGGGCTCCACAGATACGCAGTATTTT,CASGRGSTDTQYF
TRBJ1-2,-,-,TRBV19,TGTGCCACGTCCGGGACCGTCCTCTATGGCTACACCTTC,CATSGTVLYGYTF
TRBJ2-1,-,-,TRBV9,TGTGCCAGCAGCGTAGATTGGGAGGTATCCTACAATGAGCAGTTCTTC,CASSVDWEVSYNEQFF
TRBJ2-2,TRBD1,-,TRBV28,TGTGCCAGCAGAAGGACAGGGGAAGTCGGGGAGCTGTTTTTT,CASRRTGEVGELFF
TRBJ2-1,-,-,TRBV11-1,TGTGCCAGCAGCTTAACGGGGTCGGTGAATGAGCAGTTCTTC,CASSLTGSVNEQFF
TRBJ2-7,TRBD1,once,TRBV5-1,TGCGCCAGCAGCTTGGGCGGGACAGGGGTCTACGAGCAGTACTTC,CASSLGGTGVYEQYF
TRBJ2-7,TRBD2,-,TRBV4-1,TGCGCCAGCAGCCAAGATGGAGCGGGAGATGGGCTCGAGCAGTACTTC,CASSQDGAGDGLEQYF
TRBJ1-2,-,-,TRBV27,TGTGCCAGCAGGGGATCAGACAGCGTTAACTATGGCTACACCTTC,CASRGSDSVNYGYTF
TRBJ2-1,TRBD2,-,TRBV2,TGTGCCAGCAGTGAAGTGGCTAGCGGGGGTTCCTACAATGAGCAGTTCTTC,CASSEVASGGSYNEQFF
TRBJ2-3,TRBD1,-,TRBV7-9,TGTGCCAGCAGAAATGGACAGGGACAAGATACGCAGTATTTT,CASRNGQGQDTQYF
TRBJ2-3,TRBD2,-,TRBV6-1,TGTGCCAGCAGTGACAGGGCTAGCGGGAGGGTTACAGATACGCAGTATTTT,CASSDRASGRVTDTQYF
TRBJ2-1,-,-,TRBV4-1,TGCGCCAGCAGCCAAGGCCAGGGGCAGGGGATATATGAGCAGTTCTTC,CASSQGQGQGIYEQFF
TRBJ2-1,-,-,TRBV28,TGTGCCATCGCGTTCGAGGGTACGGGGAATGAGCAGTTCTTC,CAIAFEGTGNEQFF